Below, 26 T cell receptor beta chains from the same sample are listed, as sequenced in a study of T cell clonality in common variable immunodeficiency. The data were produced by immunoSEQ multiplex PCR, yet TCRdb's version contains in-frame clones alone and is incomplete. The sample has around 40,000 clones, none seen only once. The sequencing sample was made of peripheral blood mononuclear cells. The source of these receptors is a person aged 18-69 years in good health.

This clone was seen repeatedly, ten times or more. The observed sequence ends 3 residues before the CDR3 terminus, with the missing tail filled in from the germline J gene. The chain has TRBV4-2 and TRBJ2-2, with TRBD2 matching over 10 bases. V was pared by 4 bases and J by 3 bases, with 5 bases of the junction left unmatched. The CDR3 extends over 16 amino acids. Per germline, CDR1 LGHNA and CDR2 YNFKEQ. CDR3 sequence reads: CASSLTGLADTGELFF. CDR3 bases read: TGTGCCAGCAGCCTGACCGGACTAGCGGACACCGGGGAG.

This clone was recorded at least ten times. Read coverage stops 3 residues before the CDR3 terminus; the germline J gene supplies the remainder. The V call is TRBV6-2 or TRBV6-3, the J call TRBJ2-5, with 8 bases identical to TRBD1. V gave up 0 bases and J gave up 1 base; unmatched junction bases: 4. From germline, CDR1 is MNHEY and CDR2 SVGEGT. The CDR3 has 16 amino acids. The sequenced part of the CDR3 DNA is TGTGCCAGCAGTTACTCGACAGGGGTAGGCCAAGAGACC. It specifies CASSYSTGVGQET. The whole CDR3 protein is CASSYSTGVGQETQYF.

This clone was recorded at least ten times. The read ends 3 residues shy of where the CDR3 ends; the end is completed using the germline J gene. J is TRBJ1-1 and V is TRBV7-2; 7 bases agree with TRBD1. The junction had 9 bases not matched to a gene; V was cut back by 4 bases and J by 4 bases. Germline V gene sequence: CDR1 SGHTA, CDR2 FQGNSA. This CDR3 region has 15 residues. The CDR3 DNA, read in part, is TGTGCCAGCAGCTGGAGCATAGGGGGCTCCACTGAA. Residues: CASSWSIGGSTE. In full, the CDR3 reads CASSWSIGGSTEAFF.

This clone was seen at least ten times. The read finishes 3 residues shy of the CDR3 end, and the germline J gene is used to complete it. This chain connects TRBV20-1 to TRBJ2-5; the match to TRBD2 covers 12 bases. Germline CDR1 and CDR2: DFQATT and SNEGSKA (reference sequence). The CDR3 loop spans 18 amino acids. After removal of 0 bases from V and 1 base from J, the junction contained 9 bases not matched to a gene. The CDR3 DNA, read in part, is TGCAGTGCTAGAGAAGTTAAGGGACTAGCGGGTTCCCAAGAGACC. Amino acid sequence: CSAREVKGLAGSQET. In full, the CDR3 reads CSAREVKGLAGSQETQYF.

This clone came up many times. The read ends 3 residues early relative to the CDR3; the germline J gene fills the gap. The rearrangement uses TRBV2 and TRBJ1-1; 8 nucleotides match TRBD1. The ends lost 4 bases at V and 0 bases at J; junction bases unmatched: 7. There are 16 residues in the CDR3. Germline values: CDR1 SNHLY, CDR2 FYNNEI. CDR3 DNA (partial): TGTGCCAGCAGTGGGGACAGGACGAAATTGAACACTGAA. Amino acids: CASSGDRTKLNTE. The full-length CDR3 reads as CASSGDRTKLNTEAFF.

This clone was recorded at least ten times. CDR3 DNA (partial): TGCAGCGCTACGGGACAGGGGGCAAACGGGGCCAACGTC. As protein: CSATGQGANGANV. The full-length CDR3 reads as CSATGQGANGANVLTF. The V and J genes are TRBV29-1 and TRBJ2-6, with TRBD1 matching over 12 bases. The CDR3 end falls 3 residues outside the read, so it is completed with the germline J gene. CDR1 SQVTM and CDR2 ANQGSEA come from the germline V gene. The V gene end was trimmed by 7 bases and the J gene end by 4 bases; junction bases not matched to a gene: 8. This CDR3 has 16 residues.

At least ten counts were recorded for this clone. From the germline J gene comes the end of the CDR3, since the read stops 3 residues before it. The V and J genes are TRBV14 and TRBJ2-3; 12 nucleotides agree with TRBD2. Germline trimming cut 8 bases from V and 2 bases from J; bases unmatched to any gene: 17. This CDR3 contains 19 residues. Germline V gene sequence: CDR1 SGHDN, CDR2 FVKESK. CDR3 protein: CASFQGLAGLATITDTQYF. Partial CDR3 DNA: TGTGCCAGCTTCCAAGGACTAGCGGGGTTAGCTACCATCACAGATACG.

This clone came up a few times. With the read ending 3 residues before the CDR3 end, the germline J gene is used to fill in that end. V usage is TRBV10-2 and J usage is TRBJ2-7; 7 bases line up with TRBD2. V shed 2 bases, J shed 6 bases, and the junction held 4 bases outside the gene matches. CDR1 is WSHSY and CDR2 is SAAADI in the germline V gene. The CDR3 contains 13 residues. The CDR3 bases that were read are TGCGCCAGCAGTGAGCGTTTAGCGGGCGAG. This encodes CASSERLAGE. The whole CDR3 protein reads CASSERLAGEQYF.

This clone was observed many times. Incomplete CDR3 DNA: TGCAGCGTACTATTGTATGCCCTTGGGGGGAATGAG. Its protein product is CSVLLYALGGNE. The whole CDR3 sequence is CSVLLYALGGNEQFF. The chain has TRBV29-1 and TRBJ2-1, with D possibly TRBD2 on 6 matching bases. The missing CDR3 end, 3 residues past where the read stops, is filled in from the germline J gene. In germline, CDR1 is SQVTM, CDR2 ANQGSEA. CDR3 length: 15 residues. Trimming removed 6 bases at V and 7 bases at J, with 22 bases between.

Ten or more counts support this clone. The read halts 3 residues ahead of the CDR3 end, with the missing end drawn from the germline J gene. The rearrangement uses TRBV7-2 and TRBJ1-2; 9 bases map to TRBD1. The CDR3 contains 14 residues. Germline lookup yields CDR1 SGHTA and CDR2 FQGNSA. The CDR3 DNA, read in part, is TGTGCCAGCAGCCCCCCAAACAGGGGGCGAGGC. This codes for CASSPPNRGRG. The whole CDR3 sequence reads CASSPPNRGRGYTF.

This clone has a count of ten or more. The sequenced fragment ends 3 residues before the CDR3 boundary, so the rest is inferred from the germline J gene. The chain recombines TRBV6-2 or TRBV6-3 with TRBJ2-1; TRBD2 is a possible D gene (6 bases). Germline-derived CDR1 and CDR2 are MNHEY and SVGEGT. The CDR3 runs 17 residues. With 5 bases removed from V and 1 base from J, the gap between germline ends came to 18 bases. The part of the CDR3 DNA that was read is TGTGCCAGCAGTAGTCCTGCCGGGACTTCTTCCTACAATGAG. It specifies CASSSPAGTSSYNE. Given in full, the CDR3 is CASSSPAGTSSYNEQFF.

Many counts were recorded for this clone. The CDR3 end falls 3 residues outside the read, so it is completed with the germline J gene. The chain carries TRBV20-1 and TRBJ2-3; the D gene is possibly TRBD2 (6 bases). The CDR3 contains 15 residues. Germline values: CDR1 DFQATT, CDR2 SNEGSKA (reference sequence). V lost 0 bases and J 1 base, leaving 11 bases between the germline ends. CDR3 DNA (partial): TGCAGTGCTAGAGATGGGGCTAGCGGCACAGATACG. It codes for CSARDGASGTDT. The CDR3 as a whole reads CSARDGASGTDTQYF.

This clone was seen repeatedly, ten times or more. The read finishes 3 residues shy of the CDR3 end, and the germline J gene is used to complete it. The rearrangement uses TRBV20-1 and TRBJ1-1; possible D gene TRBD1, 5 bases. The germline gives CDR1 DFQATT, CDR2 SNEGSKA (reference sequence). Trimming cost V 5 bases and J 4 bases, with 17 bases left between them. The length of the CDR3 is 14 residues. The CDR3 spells CSAYGGRSGTEAFF. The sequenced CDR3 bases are TGCAGTGCTTACGGGGGGAGGTCAGGCACTGAA.

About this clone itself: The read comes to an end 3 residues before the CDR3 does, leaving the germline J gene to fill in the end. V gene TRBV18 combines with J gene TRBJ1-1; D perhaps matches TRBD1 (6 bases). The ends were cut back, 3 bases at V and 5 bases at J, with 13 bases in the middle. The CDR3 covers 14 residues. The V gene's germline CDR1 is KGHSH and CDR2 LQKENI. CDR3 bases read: TGTGCCAGCTCACCCTCCAGGGGAAGGACTGAA. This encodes CASSPSRGRTE. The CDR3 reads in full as CASSPSRGRTEAFF.

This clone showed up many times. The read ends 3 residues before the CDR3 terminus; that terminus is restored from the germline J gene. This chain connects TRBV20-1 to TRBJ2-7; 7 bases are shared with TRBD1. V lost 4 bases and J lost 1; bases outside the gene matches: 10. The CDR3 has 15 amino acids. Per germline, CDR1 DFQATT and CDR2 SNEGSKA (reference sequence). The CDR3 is CSATGIGTESYEQYF. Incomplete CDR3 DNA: TGCAGTGCTACAGGAATTGGGACAGAGTCCTACGAG.

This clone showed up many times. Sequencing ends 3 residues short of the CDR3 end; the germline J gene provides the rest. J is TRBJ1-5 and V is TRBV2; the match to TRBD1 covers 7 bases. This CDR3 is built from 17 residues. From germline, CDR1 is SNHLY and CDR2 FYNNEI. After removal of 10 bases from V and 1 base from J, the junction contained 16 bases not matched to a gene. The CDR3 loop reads CATDIRQGGGSNQPQHF. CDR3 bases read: TGTGCCACCGATATACGACAGGGCGGAGGGAGCAATCAGCCC.

CDR3 DNA, as far as it was read: TGTGCCGGGGGGGGCCTCAACTATGGT. This translates into CAGGGLNYG. The whole CDR3 protein reads CAGGGLNYGQYF. J is TRBJ2-4 and V is TRBV30, with D perhaps matching TRBD2 (7 bases). The read halts 3 residues ahead of the CDR3 end, with the missing end drawn from the germline J gene. The germline V gene has CDR1 GTSNPN and CDR2 SVGIG (reference sequence). The CDR3 extends over 12 amino acids.

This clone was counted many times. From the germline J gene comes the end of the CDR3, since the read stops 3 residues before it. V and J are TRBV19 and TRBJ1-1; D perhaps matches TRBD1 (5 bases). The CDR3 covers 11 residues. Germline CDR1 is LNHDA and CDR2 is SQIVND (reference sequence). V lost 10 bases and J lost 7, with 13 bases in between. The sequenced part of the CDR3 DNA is TGTGCCACCCAACGGGGGGTTGAA. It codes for CATQRGVE. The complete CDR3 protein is CATQRGVEAFF.

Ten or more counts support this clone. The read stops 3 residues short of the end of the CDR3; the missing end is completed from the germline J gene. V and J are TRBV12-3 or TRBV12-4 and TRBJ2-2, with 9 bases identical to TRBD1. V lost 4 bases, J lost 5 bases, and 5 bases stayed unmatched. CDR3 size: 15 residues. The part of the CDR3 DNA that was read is TGTGCCAGCAGTTCGGGACAGGGATTTACCGGGGAG. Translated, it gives CASSSGQGFTGE. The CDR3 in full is CASSSGQGFTGELFF.

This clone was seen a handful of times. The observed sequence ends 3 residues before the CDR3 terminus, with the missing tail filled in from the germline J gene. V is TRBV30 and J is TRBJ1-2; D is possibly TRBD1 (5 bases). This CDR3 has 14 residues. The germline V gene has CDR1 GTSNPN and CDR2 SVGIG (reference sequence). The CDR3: CAWSVDGTTSDYTF. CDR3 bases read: TGTGCCTGGAGTGTAGACGGGACTACAAGTGAC.

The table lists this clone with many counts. The CDR3 DNA, read in part, is TGTGCCAGCAGCCGGACTAGCGGGAGCTCCTACGAG. It encodes CASSRTSGSSYE. The complete CDR3 protein is CASSRTSGSSYEQYF. The V and J genes are TRBV5-5 and TRBJ2-7; 13 nucleotides agree with TRBD2. The read ends 3 residues shy of where the CDR3 ends; the end is completed using the germline J gene. Germline V CDR1 and CDR2: SGHKS, YYEKEE (reference sequence). The CDR3 covers 15 residues. V gave up 4 bases and J gave up 0 bases; unmatched junction bases: 1.

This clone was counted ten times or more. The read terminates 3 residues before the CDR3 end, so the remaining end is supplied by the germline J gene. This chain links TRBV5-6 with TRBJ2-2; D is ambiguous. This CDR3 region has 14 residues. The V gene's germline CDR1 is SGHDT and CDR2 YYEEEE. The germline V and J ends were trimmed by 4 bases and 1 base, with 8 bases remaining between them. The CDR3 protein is CASSDDWNTGELFF. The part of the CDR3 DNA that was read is TGTGCCAGCAGCGACGACTGGAACACCGGGGAG.

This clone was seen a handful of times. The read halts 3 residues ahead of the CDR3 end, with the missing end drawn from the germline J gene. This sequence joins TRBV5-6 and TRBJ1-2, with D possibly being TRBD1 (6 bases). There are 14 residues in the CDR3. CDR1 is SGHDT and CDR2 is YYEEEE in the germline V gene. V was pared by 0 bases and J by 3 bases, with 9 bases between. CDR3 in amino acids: CASSLEQGDYGYTF. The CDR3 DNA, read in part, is TGTGCCAGCAGCTTGGAACAGGGAGACTATGGC. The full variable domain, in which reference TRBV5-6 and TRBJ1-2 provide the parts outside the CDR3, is DAGVTQSPTHLIKTRGQQVTLRCSPKSGHDTVSWYQQALGQGPQFIFQYYEEEERQRGNFPDRFSGHQFPNYSSELNVNALLLGDSALYLCASSLEQGDYGYTFGSGTRLTVV.

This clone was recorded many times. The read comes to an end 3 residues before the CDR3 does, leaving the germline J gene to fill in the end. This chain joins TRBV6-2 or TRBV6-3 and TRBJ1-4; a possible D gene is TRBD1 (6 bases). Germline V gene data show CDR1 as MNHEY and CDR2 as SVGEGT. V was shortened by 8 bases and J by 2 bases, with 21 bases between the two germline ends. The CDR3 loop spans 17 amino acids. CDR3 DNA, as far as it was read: TGTGCCAGCGGACCTCAAAGACAGGTTGGTACTAATGAAAAA. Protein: CASGPQRQVGTNEK. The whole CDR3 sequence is CASGPQRQVGTNEKLFF.

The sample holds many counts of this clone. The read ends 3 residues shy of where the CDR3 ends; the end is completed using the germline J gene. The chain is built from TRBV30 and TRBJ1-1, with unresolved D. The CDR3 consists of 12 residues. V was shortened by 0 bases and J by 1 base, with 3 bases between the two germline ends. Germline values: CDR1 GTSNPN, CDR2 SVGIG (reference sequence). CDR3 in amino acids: CAWSVGNTEAFF. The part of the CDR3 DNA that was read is TGTGCCTGGAGTGTAGGGAACACTGAA.

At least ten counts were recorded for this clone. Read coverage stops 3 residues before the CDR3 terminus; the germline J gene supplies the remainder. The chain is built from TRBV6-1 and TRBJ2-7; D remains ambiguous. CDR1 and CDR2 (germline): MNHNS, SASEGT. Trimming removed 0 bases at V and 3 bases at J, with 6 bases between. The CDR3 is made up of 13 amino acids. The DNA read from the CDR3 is TGTGCCAGCAGTGAAGCGTCTCGCTACGAG. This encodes CASSEASRYE. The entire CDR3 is CASSEASRYEQYF.